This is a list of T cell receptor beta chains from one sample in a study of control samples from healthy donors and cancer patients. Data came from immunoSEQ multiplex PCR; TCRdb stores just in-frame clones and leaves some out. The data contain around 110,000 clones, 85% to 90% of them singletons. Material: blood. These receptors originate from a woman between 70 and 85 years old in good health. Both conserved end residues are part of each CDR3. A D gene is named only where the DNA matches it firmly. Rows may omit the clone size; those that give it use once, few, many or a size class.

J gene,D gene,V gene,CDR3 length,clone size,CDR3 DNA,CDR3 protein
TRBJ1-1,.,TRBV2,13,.,TGTGCCAGTGAGGGAGTACAGTTCACTGAAGCTTTCTTT,CASEGVQFTEAFF
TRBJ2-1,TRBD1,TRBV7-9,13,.,TGTGCCAGCAGCTTAACAGGGGATTCTGAGCAGTTCTTC,CASSLTGDSEQFF
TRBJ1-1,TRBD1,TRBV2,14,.,TGTGCCAGCAGCCTTACAGGGGGGAACACTGAAGCTTTCTTT,CASSLTGGNTEAFF
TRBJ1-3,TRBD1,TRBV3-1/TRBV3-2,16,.,TGTGCCAGCAGCCAAGAACAGGGGGCCGGTGGAAACACCATATATTTT,CASSQEQGAGGNTIYF
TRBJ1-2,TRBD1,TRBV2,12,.,TGTGCCAGCAGTGAGGACAGGGGTGGCTACACCTTC,CASSEDRGGYTF
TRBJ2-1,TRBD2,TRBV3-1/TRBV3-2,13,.,TGTGCCAGCAGCCCCGGGGGGGCTAATGAGCAGTTCTTC,CASSPGGANEQFF
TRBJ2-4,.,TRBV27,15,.,TGTGCCAGCAGCTTGATTTCGGAAGCCAAAAACATTCAGTACTTC,CASSLISEAKNIQYF
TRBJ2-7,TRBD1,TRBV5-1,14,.,TGCGCCAGCAGCTTTATTACAGGGGGCTACGAGCAGTACTTC,CASSFITGGYEQYF
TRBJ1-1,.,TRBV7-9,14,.,TGTGCCAGCAGCCACCCTTGGGGCCGCACTGAAGCTTTCTTT,CASSHPWGRTEAFF
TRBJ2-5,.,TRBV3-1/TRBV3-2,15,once,TGTGCCAGCAGCCAAGATGAGGAGGTATACGAGACCCAGTACTTC,CASSQDEEVYETQYF
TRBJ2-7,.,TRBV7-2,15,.,TGTGCCAGCAGTCATGGCCGAGCAGGCACCTACGAGCAGTACTTC,CASSHGRAGTYEQYF
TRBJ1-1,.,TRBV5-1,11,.,TGCGCCAGCAGGGGGCGGACTGAAGCTTTCTTT,CASRGRTEAFF
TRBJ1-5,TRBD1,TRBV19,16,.,TGTGCCAGTAGTATCTCACGTCGACAGGGAAATCAGCCCCAGCATTTT,CASSISRRQGNQPQHF
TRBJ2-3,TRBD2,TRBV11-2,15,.,TGTGCCAGCAGCTTAAGCGGGGACGGCACAGATACGCAGTATTTT,CASSLSGDGTDTQYF
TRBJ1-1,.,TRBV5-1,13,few,TGCGCCAGCAGCTTGGTGCAGGAGACTGAAGCTTTCTTT,CASSLVQETEAFF
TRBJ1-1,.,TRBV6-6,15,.,TGTGCCAGCAGTTCCTCGGGGGGGAGGAACACTGAAGCTTTCTTT,CASSSSGGRNTEAFF
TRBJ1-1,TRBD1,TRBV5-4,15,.,TGTGCCAGCAGCCCACGGGTGGACAGGGGCGAAGTGGCTTTCTTT,CASSPRVDRGEVAFF
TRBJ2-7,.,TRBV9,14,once,TGTGCCAGCAGCTCGGGAGATTCCCCCTACGAGCAGTACTTC,CASSSGDSPYEQYF
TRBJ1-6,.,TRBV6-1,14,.,TGTGCCAGCAGTGAGGGTGCCTATAATTCACCCCTCCACTTT,CASSEGAYNSPLHF
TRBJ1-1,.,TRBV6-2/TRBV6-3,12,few,TGTGCCAGCAGTTACTCGATAGGGGAAGCTTTCTTT,CASSYSIGEAFF
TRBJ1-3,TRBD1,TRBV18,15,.,TGTGCCAGCTCACCACAGGGGGCCGTTGGAAACACCATATATTTT,CASSPQGAVGNTIYF
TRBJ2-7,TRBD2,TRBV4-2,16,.,TGTGCCAGCAGCCAAGAAGTCGGGCAGGGAGGGAGCGAGCAGTACTTC,CASSQEVGQGGSEQYF
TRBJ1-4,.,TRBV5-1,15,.,TGCGCCAGCAGACCTAACAGTATCTCAGGGGAAAAACTGTTTTTT,CASRPNSISGEKLFF
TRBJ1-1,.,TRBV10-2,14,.,TGCGCCAGCAGTGAGGGGACATCGAACACTGAAGCTTTCTTT,CASSEGTSNTEAFF
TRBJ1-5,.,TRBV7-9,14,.,TGTGCCAGCAGCTTGTCAGGGTCGGATCAGCCCCAGCATTTT,CASSLSGSDQPQHF
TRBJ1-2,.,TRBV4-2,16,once,TGTGCCAGCAGCCAAGATAGTCTCGGGGGTCGTAACGGCTACACCTTC,CASSQDSLGGRNGYTF
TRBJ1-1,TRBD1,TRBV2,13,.,TGTGCCAGCTCCGGGACAGGGGAGACTGAAGCTTTCTTT,CASSGTGETEAFF
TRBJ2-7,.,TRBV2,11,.,TGTGCCAGCAGGGATCCCTACGAGCAGTACTTC,CASRDPYEQYF